The 30 T cell receptor beta chains below were found in one sample sequenced in a study of response to subunit inactivated influenza vaccine. TCRdb re-called the RT-PCR reads with MiXCR, one entry per CDR3 protein. Among about 530,000 distinct CDR3 sequences listed, under 15% were seen once. The sample here was PBMCs from blood, taken about 6 weeks after vaccination. The receptors come from a man over 45 who received an inactivated influenza vaccine.

This clonotype was observed a handful of times. The chain carries TRBV7-8 and TRBJ1-5; D is unclear. This CDR3 has 16 residues. CDR1 and CDR2 (germline): SGHVS, FQNEAQ. The V end was cut by 1 base, the J end by 5 bases, with 15 bases between. The CDR3 reads CASSLVFGHVDQPQHF. The CDR3 nucleotides are TGTGCCAGCAGCTTAGTTTTCGGTCACGTCGATCAGCCCCAGCATTTT.

There are a few counts of this clonotype. V is TRBV11-2 and J is TRBJ2-6, with D maybe TRBD2 (6 bases). Germline V gene sequence: CDR1 SGHAT, CDR2 FQNNGV. CDR3 size: 16 residues. V dropped 5 bases and J dropped 0 bases, with 11 bases sitting between them. CDR3 region: CASSLGLFSGANVLTF. As DNA, the CDR3 is TGTGCCAGCAGCCTGGGACTGTTCTCTGGGGCCAACGTCCTGACTTTC.

This clonotype was seen only a few times. The chain couples TRBV10-3 to TRBJ2-1, with a tentative D call TRBD1 (6 bases). Germline loops: CDR1 ENHRY, CDR2 SYGVKD. This CDR3 comprises 13 residues. Trimming stripped 10 bases from V and 7 bases from J, with 17 bases between. The DNA for the CDR3 is TGTGCCACCAAGGACCGAGGGGGTAATGAGCAGTTCTTC. This encodes CATKDRGGNEQFF.

The V and J genes are TRBV12-2 and TRBJ2-5; whether TRBD1, the table's D call, matches the DNA was not checked. TRBV12-2 is tagged as a pseudogene. CDR3 size: 15 residues. The CDR3 spells CASRSPHPGLETQYF. CDR3 DNA: TGTGCAAGTCGCTCCCCACATCCGGGATTGGAGACCCAGTACTTC.

J is TRBJ1-5 and V is TRBV9; D perhaps matches TRBD1 (6 bases). The length of the CDR3 is 14 residues. Germline CDR1 is SGDLS and CDR2 is YYNGEE. Trimming removed 2 bases at V and 4 bases at J, with 10 bases between. CDR3 loop: CASSVDTGNQPQHF. The CDR3 DNA reads TGTGCCAGCAGCGTCGACACAGGGAATCAGCCCCAGCATTTT.

This clonotype has more than one count but fewer than ten. CDR3 residues: CSARTPFPPFEQYF. DNA of the CDR3: TGCAGTGCTAGGACCCCCTTCCCTCCTTTCGAGCAGTACTTC. The chain employs TRBV20-1 and TRBJ2-7, with D uncertain. Trimming stripped 3 bases from V and 6 bases from J, with 18 bases between. The CDR3 totals 14 residues. Germline CDR1 DFQATT, CDR2 SNEGSKA (reference sequence).

Ten or more counts support this clonotype. The CDR3 loop reads CASQTGPHEQYF. CDR3 nucleotides: TGTGCCAGTCAGACAGGGCCCCACGAGCAGTACTTC. The rearrangement links TRBV6-2 or TRBV6-3 to TRBJ2-7; TRBD1 matches at 7 bases. The V and J ends lost 9 bases and 5 bases, in that order; junction bases with no gene match: 7. CDR1 is MNHEY and CDR2 is SVGEGT in the germline V gene. The CDR3 is 12 amino acids.

The rearrangement uses TRBV10-3 and TRBJ2-1; D is possibly TRBD1 (5 bases). Between the trimmed V and J ends, which lost 6 bases and 8 bases, there was a span of 11 bases. Per the germline V gene, CDR1 is ENHRY and CDR2 is SYGVKD. The CDR3 length is 12 residues. The CDR3 region has the DNA TGTGCCATCAGAACCGGCAGGGATGAGCAGTTCTTC. The encoded protein is CAIRTGRDEQFF.

This chain connects TRBV6-4 to TRBJ2-1; 7 bases are a match to TRBD2. V dropped 0 bases and J dropped 8; count of bases not matched to a gene: 10. This CDR3 spans 16 amino acids. Germline CDR1 MRHNA, CDR2 SNTAGT. The CDR3, as DNA: TGTGCCAGCAGTGACTCTCCCGGCGGGAGAGTCGATGAGCAGTTCTTC. Its translation: CASSDSPGGRVDEQFF.

This clonotype was recorded at least ten times. The genes are TRBV20-1 and TRBJ1-2; unclear D gene. CDR1 is DFQATT and CDR2 is SNEGSKA in the germline V gene (reference sequence). This CDR3 has 13 residues. V lost 4 bases and J lost 3, with 12 bases in between. The CDR3 reads CSAKPTVDYGYTF. As DNA, the CDR3 is TGCAGTGCTAAACCGACCGTCGACTATGGCTACACCTTC.

This clonotype was recorded only once. V usage is TRBV19 and J usage is TRBJ2-7; D is possibly TRBD2 (5 bases). Trimming removed 3 bases from V and 3 bases from J, with 12 bases in between. CDR3 length: 14 residues. In germline, CDR1 is LNHDA, CDR2 SQIVND (reference sequence). The CDR3 region has the DNA TGTGCCAGTAGTATTGGTTTGAGGGACTACGAGCAGTACTTC. Translating gives CASSIGLRDYEQYF.

This clonotype came up many times. The V and J genes are TRBV20-1 and TRBJ2-5, with D possibly TRBD2 on 7 matching bases. The CDR3 covers 14 residues. V was trimmed by 6 bases and J by 4 bases, leaving 18 bases between them. Germline V CDR1 and CDR2: DFQATT, SNEGSKA (reference sequence). The CDR3 loop is CSAEVGGASETQYF. The CDR3 nucleotides are TGCAGTGCCGAAGTGGGGGGGGCCTCAGAGACCCAGTACTTC.

This clonotype was counted ten times or more. V gene TRBV20-1 combines with J gene TRBJ2-1; D gene ambiguous. The V gene's germline CDR1 is DFQATT and CDR2 SNEGSKA (reference sequence). CDR3 length equals 11 residues. V lost 7 bases to trimming and J lost 7 bases, with 11 bases between them. CDR3 region: CSGFGSNEQFF. For the CDR3, the DNA is TGCAGTGGATTCGGTAGTAATGAGCAGTTCTTC.

This clonotype came up a few times. The chain recombines TRBV6-2 or TRBV6-3 with TRBJ1-6; weak D call: TRBD1 (5 bases). The V gene's germline CDR1 is MNHEY and CDR2 SVGEGT. The CDR3 sequence is 13 residues long. V lost 6 bases to trimming and J lost 5 bases, with 8 bases between them. CDR3 region: CASRRGHNSPLHF. The CDR3 DNA reads TGTGCCAGCAGGAGGGGACATAATTCACCCCTCCACTTT.

The rearrangement links TRBV6-2 or TRBV6-3 to TRBJ2-3; 13 bases match TRBD2. Germline loops: CDR1 MNHEY, CDR2 SVGEGT. The V gene end was trimmed by 4 bases and the J gene end by 0 bases; junction bases not matched to a gene: 25. The CDR3 contains 24 residues. The CDR3 sequence is CASSSWDRLTFGTSGKTSTDTQYF. Written as DNA, the CDR3 is TGTGCCAGCAGTTCCTGGGACAGACTTACCTTCGGGACTAGCGGGAAGACGAGCACAGATACGCAGTATTTT.

The CDR3 DNA follows: TGCAGTGCAGGGGGGGGGACCACAGATACGCAGTATTTT. Translation gives CSAGGGTTDTQYF. The rearrangement uses TRBV20-1 and TRBJ2-3, with D perhaps matching TRBD2 (7 bases). The germline gives CDR1 DFQATT, CDR2 SNEGSKA (reference sequence). Between the trimmed V and J ends, which lost 6 bases and 2 bases, there was a span of 12 bases. This CDR3 comprises 13 residues.

J is TRBJ2-1 and V is TRBV27, with a possible D match to TRBD1 (5 bases). Germline CDR1 MNHEY, CDR2 SMNVEV (reference sequence). The CDR3 spans 15 residues. Trimming left V 4 bases short and J 2 bases short, with 12 bases between. CDR3 sequence reads: CASSYAQGPYNEQFF. CDR3 nucleotide sequence: TGTGCCAGCAGTTACGCCCAGGGCCCCTACAATGAGCAGTTCTTC.

This sequence joins TRBV7-2 and TRBJ2-7; 13 nucleotides agree with TRBD2. Germline CDR1 and CDR2: SGHTA and FQGNSA. Unmatched junction bases numbered 11, after V lost 2 bases and J lost 4 bases. This CDR3 comprises 18 residues. The CDR3: CASSLTRTSGSFYYEQYF. The CDR3 DNA is TGTGCCAGCAGCTTAACGAGGACTAGCGGGAGCTTTTATTACGAGCAGTACTTC. The full variable domain, completed using reference TRBV7-2 and TRBJ2-7, is GAGVSQSPSNKVTEKGKDVELRCDPISGHTALYWYRQSLGQGLEFLIYFQGNSAPDKSGLPSDRFSAERTGGSVSTLTIQRTQQEDSAVYLCASSLTRTSGSFYYEQYFGPGTRLTVT.

In the case of this clonotype: A much more abundant neighbour one base away suggests this may be a read error. The chain has TRBV2 and TRBJ2-5; D may correspond to TRBD1 or TRBD2 (7 bases each). Germline lookup yields CDR1 SNHLY and CDR2 FYNNEI. Trimming shortened V by 6 bases and J by 3 bases, and 11 bases separated the two germline ends. The CDR3 sequence is 13 residues long. DNA of the CDR3: TGTGCCAGCAGCCAGGGGGGGGAAGAGACCCAGTACTTC. Translating it yields CASSQGGEETQYF.

This clonotype appeared many times. The chain employs TRBV5-1 and TRBJ1-3; D call uncertain. The CDR3 is made up of 14 amino acids. Trimming pared 0 bases from V and 0 bases from J, leaving 4 bases between. Germline V CDR1 and CDR2: SGHRS, YFSETQ. The CDR3 DNA reads TGCGCCAGCAGCTTGGCCAGCTCTGGAAACACCATATATTTT. Translated, it gives CASSLASSGNTIYF.

V is TRBV12-3 or TRBV12-4 and J is TRBJ2-2; D remains ambiguous. The CDR3 spans 15 residues. V was pared by 3 bases and J by 4 bases, with 12 bases between. The CDR3 DNA reads as TGTGCCAGCAGTTTGCAGGCCCTGGGCACCGGGGAGCTGTTTTTT. Translation: CASSLQALGTGELFF.

In its sample, this clonotype was seen a few times. V usage is TRBV4-2 and J usage is TRBJ2-1; D is perhaps TRBD2 (6 bases). This CDR3 has 17 amino acids. V lost 0 bases, J lost 2 bases, and 14 bases lay in between. Per germline, CDR1 LGHNA and CDR2 YNFKEQ. Written as DNA, the CDR3 is TGTGCCAGCAGCCAAGACAGGTTGACTAGAGCCTACAATGAGCAGTTCTTC. As protein: CASSQDRLTRAYNEQFF.

The V and J genes are TRBV2 and TRBJ2-6, with D possibly matching TRBD2 (7 bases). The CDR3 totals 19 residues. V lost 6 bases and J lost 1, with 22 bases in between. Germline V gives CDR1 SNHLY, CDR2 FYNNEI. The CDR3 protein is CASSPRGGKLSSGANVLTF. Written as DNA, the CDR3 is TGTGCCAGCAGCCCTAGGGGGGGGAAGTTGTCTTCTGGGGCCAACGTCCTGACTTTC.

This clonotype was observed a few times. The V call is TRBV14, the J call TRBJ2-2; no clear D. V lost 0 bases to trimming and J lost 7 bases, with 9 bases between them. CDR1 is SGHDN and CDR2 is FVKESK in the germline V gene. The CDR3 is 14 residues long. Here the CDR3 DNA reads TGTGCCAGCAGCCAAGAGGTCCGCGTCGGGGAGCTGTTTTTT. It translates to CASSQEVRVGELFF.

The genes are TRBV5-1 and TRBJ2-3; maybe TRBD2 (6 bases). Germline V CDR1 and CDR2: SGHRS, YFSETQ. This CDR3 contains 14 residues. V was pared by 4 bases and J by 4 bases, with 13 bases between. The CDR3, as DNA: TGCGCCAGCAGCGGGGGGTCCTACGCAGATACGCAGTATTTT. Its protein is CASSGGSYADTQYF.

This clonotype was found a few times. V gene TRBV9 combines with J gene TRBJ2-1; 10 bases are a match to TRBD2. Germline V lookup: CDR1 SGDLS, CDR2 YYNGEE. The CDR3 runs 19 residues. J lost 3 bases, V lost 0 bases, and 12 bases had no gene match. CDR3: CASSVAEASGGMSYNEQFF. CDR3 coding DNA: TGTGCCAGCAGCGTAGCTGAGGCTAGCGGGGGAATGAGCTACAATGAGCAGTTCTTC.

The rearrangement links TRBV29-1 to TRBJ2-5; 9 bases are shared with TRBD1. Germline CDR1 and CDR2: SQVTM and ANQGSEA. V shed 5 bases and J 4 bases; nucleotides not matched to a gene: 5. The CDR3 length is 13 residues. This chain's CDR3 is CSVTGQGLETQYF. The CDR3 nucleotides read TGCAGCGTTACGGGACAGGGACTAGAGACCCAGTACTTC.

A few counts support this clonotype. Germline is not matched at one junction end, which may reflect a read error. The J gene is TRBJ2-2, the V gene TRBV12-3 or TRBV12-4; 12 positions agree with TRBD1. The CDR3 loop spans 16 amino acids. The CDR3 loop is CASRGTGGAKTGELFF. The CDR3 DNA follows: TGTGCCAGCAGAGGGACAGGGGGCGCGAAAACCGGGGAGCTGTTTTTT.

This clonotype was recorded many times. This chain uses TRBV11-2 with TRBJ2-5; D may correspond to TRBD1 or TRBD2 (6 bases each). Germline V gives CDR1 SGHAT, CDR2 FQNNGV. V was clipped by 1 base and J by 5 bases, with 14 bases between them. This CDR3 spans 15 amino acids. The CDR3 protein is CASSLVGGSPETQYF. The CDR3 bases are TGTGCCAGCAGCTTAGTAGGGGGGAGCCCGGAGACCCAGTACTTC.

This clonotype was seen more than once but under ten times. The chain links TRBV6-5 to TRBJ2-1; D possibly corresponds to TRBD2 (7 bases). Trimming removed 4 bases at V and 6 bases at J, with 19 bases between. This CDR3 is built from 16 residues. Germline V CDR1 and CDR2: MNHEY, SVGAGI. CDR3 amino acids: CASSSRPGGAVNEQFF. DNA of the CDR3: TGTGCCAGCAGTTCACGCCCGGGGGGCGCAGTCAATGAGCAGTTCTTC.